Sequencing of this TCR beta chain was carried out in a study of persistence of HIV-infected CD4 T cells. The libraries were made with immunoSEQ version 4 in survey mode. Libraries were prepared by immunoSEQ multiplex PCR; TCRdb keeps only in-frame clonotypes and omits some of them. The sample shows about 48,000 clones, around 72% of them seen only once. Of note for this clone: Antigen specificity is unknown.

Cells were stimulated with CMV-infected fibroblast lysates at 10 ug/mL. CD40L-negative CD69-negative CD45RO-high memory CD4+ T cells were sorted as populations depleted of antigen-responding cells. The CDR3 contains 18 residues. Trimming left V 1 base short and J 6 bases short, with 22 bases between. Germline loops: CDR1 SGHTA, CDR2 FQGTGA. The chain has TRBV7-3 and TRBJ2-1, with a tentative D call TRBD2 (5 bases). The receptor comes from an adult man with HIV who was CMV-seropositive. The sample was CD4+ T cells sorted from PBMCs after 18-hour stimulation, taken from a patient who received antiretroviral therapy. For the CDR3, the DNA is TGTGCCAGCAGCTTAAGAAGTGGAGCGGCCCCTCCGGGCAATGAGCAGTTCTTC. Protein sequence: CASSLRSGAAPPGNEQFF. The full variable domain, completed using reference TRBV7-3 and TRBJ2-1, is GAGVSQTPSNKVTEKGKYVELRCDPISGHTALYWYRQSLGQGPEFLIYFQGTGAADDSGLPNDRFFAVRPEGSVSTLKIQRTERGDSAVYLCASSLRSGAAPPGNEQFFGPGTRLTVL.